This TCR beta chain stems from a study of T cells after yellow fever vaccination. Study observations and caveats: Clonotypes shared by both compartments, CD4 and CD8, made up a small share.

A single record per CDR3 protein comes from TCRdb applying MiXCR to the 5' RACE reads. Counted here are roughly 260,000 distinct CDR3 sequences, 10% to 15% occurring once; the ten biggest clones make up roughly 0.5%. To note about this clonotype: What it binds is not known.

Losses at the gene ends were 5 bases for V and 6 bases for J; bases not matched to a gene: 9. The CDR3 contains 15 residues. This TCR was sampled from a man aged 25 to 40 who received the YFV17D yellow fever vaccine. The chain has TRBV12-3 or TRBV12-4 and TRBJ2-1; 8 nucleotides align to TRBD2. This specimen consisted of CD4+ T cells sorted from PBMCs, obtained 45 days after the yellow fever booster vaccination. DNA of the CDR3: TGTGCCAGCAGTGCGGGACTAGTCATAGGCAATGAGCAGTTCTTC. It translates to CASSAGLVIGNEQFF.